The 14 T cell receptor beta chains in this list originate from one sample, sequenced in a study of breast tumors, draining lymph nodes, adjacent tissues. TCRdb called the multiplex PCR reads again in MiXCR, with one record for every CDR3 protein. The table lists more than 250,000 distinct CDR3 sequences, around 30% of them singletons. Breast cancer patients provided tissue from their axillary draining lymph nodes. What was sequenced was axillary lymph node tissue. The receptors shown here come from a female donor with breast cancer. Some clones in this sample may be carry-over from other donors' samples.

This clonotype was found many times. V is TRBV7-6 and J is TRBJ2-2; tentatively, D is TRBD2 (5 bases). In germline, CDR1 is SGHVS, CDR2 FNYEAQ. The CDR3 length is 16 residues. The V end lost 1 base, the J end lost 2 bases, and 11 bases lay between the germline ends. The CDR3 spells CASSLGASSNTGELFF. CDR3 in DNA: TGTGCCAGCAGCTTAGGGGCTAGCAGCAACACCGGGGAGCTGTTTTTT.

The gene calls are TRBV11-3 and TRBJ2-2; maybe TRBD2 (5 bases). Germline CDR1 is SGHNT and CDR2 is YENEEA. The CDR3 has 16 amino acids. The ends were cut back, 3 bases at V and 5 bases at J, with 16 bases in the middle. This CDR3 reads CASSFRSSYGTGELFF. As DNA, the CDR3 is TGTGCCAGCAGCTTCCGTTCTAGCTACGGTACCGGGGAGCTGTTTTTT.

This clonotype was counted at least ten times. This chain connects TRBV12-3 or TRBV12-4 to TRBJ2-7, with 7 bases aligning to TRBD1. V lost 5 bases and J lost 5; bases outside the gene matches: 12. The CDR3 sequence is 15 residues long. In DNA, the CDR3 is TGTGCCAGCAGTGCGACAACACAGGGGTTTGACGAGCAGTACTTC. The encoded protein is CASSATTQGFDEQYF.

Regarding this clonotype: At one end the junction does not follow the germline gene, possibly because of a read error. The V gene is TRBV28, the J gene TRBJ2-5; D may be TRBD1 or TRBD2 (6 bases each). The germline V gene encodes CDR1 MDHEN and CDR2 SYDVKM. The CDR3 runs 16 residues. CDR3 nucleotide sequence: TGTGCCGGCAGTTTTCCGGGACACACCGGGGGAGAGACCCAGTACTTC. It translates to CAGSFPGHTGGETQYF.

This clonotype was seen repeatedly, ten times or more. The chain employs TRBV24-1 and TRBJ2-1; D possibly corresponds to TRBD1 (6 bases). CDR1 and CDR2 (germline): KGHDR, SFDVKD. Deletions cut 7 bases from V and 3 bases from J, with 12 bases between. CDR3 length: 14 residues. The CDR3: CATRGPGVYNEQFF. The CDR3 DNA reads TGTGCCACCAGGGGCCCAGGGGTCTACAATGAGCAGTTCTTC.

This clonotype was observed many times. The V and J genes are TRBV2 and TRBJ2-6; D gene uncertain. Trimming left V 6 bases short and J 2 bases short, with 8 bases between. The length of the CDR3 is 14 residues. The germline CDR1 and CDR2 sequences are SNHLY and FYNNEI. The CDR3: CASRVGAGANVLTF. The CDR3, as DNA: TGTGCCAGCAGAGTTGGGGCTGGGGCCAACGTCCTGACTTTC.

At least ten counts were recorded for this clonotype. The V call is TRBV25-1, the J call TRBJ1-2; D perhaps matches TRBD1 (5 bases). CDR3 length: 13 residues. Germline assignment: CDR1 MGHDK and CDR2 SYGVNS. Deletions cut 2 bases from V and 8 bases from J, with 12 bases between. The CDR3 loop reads CASSEPSGGGYTF. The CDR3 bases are TGTGCCAGCAGTGAACCAAGTGGGGGGGGCTACACCTTC.

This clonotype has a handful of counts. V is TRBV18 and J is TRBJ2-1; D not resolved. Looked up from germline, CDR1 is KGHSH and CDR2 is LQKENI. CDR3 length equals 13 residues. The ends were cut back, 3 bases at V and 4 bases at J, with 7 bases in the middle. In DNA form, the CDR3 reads TGTGCCAGCTCACCTGTCAGATACAATGAGCAGTTCTTC. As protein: CASSPVRYNEQFF.

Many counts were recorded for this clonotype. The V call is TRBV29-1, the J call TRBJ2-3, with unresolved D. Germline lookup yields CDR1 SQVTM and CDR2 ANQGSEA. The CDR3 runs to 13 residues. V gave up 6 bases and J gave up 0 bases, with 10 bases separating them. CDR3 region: CSVEPTSTDTQYF. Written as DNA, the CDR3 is TGCAGCGTCGAGCCTACTAGCACAGATACGCAGTATTTT.

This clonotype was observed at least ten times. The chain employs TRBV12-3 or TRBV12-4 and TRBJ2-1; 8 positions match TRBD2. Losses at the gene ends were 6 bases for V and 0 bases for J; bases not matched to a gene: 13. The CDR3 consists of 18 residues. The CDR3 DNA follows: TGTGCCAGCAGCGACCCGGGACTAGTTTCAATCTCCTACAATGAGCAGTTCTTC. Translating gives CASSDPGLVSISYNEQFF.

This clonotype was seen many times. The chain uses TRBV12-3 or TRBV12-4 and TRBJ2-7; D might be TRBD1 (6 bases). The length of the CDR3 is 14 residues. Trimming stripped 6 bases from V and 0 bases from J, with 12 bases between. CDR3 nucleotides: TGTGCCAGCAGCGGGACACAGAGCTCCTACGAGCAGTACTTC. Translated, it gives CASSGTQSSYEQYF.

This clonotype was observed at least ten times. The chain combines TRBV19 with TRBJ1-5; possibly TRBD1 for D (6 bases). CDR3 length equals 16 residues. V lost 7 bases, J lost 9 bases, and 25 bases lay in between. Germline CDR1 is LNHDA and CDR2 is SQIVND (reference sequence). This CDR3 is CASMPAHGGRTVPQHF. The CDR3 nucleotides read TGTGCCAGTATGCCGGCACATGGGGGGCGAACCGTGCCCCAGCATTTT.

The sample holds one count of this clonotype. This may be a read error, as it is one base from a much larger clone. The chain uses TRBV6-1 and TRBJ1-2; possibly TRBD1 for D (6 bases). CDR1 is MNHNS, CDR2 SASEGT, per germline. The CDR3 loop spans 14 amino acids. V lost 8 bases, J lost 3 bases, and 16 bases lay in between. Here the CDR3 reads CASGVSRGDYGYTF. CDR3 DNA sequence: TGTGCCAGCGGTGTTTCAAGGGGGGACTATGGCTACACCTTC.

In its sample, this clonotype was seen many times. DNA of the CDR3: TGTGCCACCAGCAGAGATCCCAGATATAAGCAGTTCTTC. Translating it yields CATSRDPRYKQFF. The chain has TRBV15 and TRBJ2-1; D is unclear. CDR1 is LNHNV, CDR2 YYDKDF, per germline (reference sequence). This CDR3 contains 13 residues. V was trimmed by 0 bases and J by 11 bases, leaving 11 bases between them.